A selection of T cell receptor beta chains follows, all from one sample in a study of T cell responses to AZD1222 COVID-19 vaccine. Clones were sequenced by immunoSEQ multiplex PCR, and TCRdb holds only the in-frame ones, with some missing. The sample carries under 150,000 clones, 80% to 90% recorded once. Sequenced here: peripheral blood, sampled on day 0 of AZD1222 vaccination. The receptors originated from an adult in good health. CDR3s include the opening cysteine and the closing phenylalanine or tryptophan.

cdr3_aa: CASSRRTVGTDTQYF
v_call: TRBV6-5
j_call: TRBJ2-3

cdr3_aa: CASSLSGSYNSPLHF
v_call: TRBV7-2
j_call: TRBJ1-6

cdr3_aa: CASRVNRERTEAFF
v_call: TRBV7-9
j_call: TRBJ1-1

cdr3_aa: CASSYRTSTDTQYF
v_call: TRBV19
j_call: TRBJ2-3

cdr3_aa: CASSPYRPSMNTEAFF
v_call: TRBV6-6
j_call: TRBJ1-1

cdr3_aa: CASSERQSGLGRNEQFF
v_call: TRBV9
j_call: TRBJ2-1

cdr3_aa: CASSWDRNSPLHF
v_call: TRBV18
j_call: TRBJ1-6

cdr3_aa: CASNNGGRARNEQYF
v_call: TRBV2
j_call: TRBJ2-7

cdr3_aa: CASSVADNSPLHF
v_call: TRBV9
j_call: TRBJ1-6

cdr3_aa: CASSLSGAGGGFLDEQYF
v_call: TRBV28
j_call: TRBJ2-7

cdr3_aa: CATSDLPVEGSTDTQYF
v_call: TRBV24-1
j_call: TRBJ2-3

cdr3_aa: CASSVLSGTGELFF
v_call: TRBV2
j_call: TRBJ2-2

cdr3_aa: CASSIADLYEQYF
v_call: TRBV19
j_call: TRBJ2-7

cdr3_aa: CASSSSGGPGELFF
v_call: TRBV7-3
j_call: TRBJ2-2

cdr3_aa: CASSFTGPGNTIYF
v_call: TRBV5-6
j_call: TRBJ1-3

cdr3_aa: CASSFYVTGSYEQYF
v_call: TRBV7-2
j_call: TRBJ2-7

cdr3_aa: CASSLLAEGYQDTQYF
v_call: TRBV6-2/TRBV6-3
j_call: TRBJ2-3